A selection of T cell receptor beta chains follows, all from one sample in a study of blood T cell repertoires in COVID-19. Libraries were prepared by immunoSEQ multiplex PCR; TCRdb keeps only in-frame clonotypes and omits some of them. This table has about 160,000 clones, approximately 92% appearing once. Material: peripheral blood. These receptors were collected from a woman between 50 and 59 years old with acute or convalescent COVID-19. Each CDR3 is given with its conserved first and last residue. A D gene is named only where the DNA matches it firmly. Expanded clones get a size class; other rows say once, few or many, or leave the size out.

j_call,v_call,cdr3_length,clone_size,d_call,cdr3_aa,cdr3_nt
TRBJ1-1,TRBV14,19,NA,TRBD1,CASSQGFFDRGPMNTEAFF,TGTGCCAGCAGCCAAGGTTTCTTCGACAGGGGACCCATGAACACTGAAGCTTTCTTT
TRBJ1-3,TRBV12-3/TRBV12-4,12,NA,NA,CASSLPGNTIYF,TGTGCCAGCAGTTTACCGGGAAACACCATATATTTT
TRBJ1-1,TRBV2,12,NA,NA,CASGLQQFEAFF,TGTGCCAGCGGCTTACAACAGTTTGAAGCTTTCTTT
TRBJ1-5,TRBV2,14,NA,TRBD1,CASNGQGAGQPQHF,TGTGCCAGCAACGGACAGGGGGCTGGTCAGCCCCAGCATTTT
TRBJ2-1,TRBV7-9,18,once,TRBD2,CASRPLAGGSGPYNEQFF,TGTGCCAGCAGGCCATTAGCGGGAGGATCGGGGCCATACAATGAGCAGTTCTTC
TRBJ1-2,TRBV3-1/TRBV3-2,13,NA,NA,CASSITGIYGYTF,TGTGCCAGCAGCATAACAGGGATTTATGGCTACACCTTC
TRBJ1-4,TRBV7-6,14,NA,NA,CASSLRGTGEKLFF,TGTGCCAGCAGCCTCCGCGGGACGGGAGAAAAACTGTTTTTT
TRBJ1-1,TRBV6-5,12,NA,NA,CASNTGLTEAFF,TGTGCCAGCAATACAGGATTGACTGAAGCTTTCTTT
TRBJ1-1,TRBV24-1,15,NA,NA,CATSELDIKNTEAFF,TGTGCCACCAGTGAACTTGACATAAAGAACACTGAAGCTTTCTTT
TRBJ1-2,TRBV12-3/TRBV12-4,13,NA,NA,CASSPRNIDGYTF,TGTGCCAGCAGTCCTAGGAATATCGATGGCTACACCTTC
TRBJ2-1,TRBV5-6,15,NA,TRBD1,CASSSPGTEDNEQFF,TGTGCCAGCAGCTCGCCCGGGACAGAAGACAATGAGCAGTTCTTC
TRBJ2-2,TRBV7-6,14,NA,NA,CASSFGGDTGELFF,TGTGCCAGCAGCTTCGGGGGTGACACCGGGGAGCTGTTTTTT
TRBJ2-3,TRBV9,14,NA,NA,CASSTGGSTDTQYF,TGTGCCAGCAGCACCGGGGGAAGCACAGATACGCAGTATTTT
TRBJ1-6,TRBV9,18,NA,NA,CASSLRDFHHPNNSPLHF,TGTGCCAGCAGCCTCCGGGACTTTCACCACCCTAATAATTCACCCCTCCACTTT
TRBJ1-1,TRBV6-2/TRBV6-3,16,few,NA,CASSPRGGAMNTEAFF,TGTGCCAGCAGTCCCCGCGGGGGGGCTATGAACACTGAAGCTTTCTTT
TRBJ2-6,TRBV30,15,NA,NA,CAWGRRSSGANVLTF,TGTGCCTGGGGTCGGAGGAGCTCTGGGGCCAACGTCCTGACTTTC
TRBJ2-1,TRBV6-2/TRBV6-3,14,NA,TRBD2,CASSYNSVGGEQFF,TGTGCCAGCAGTTATAACTCGGTGGGGGGGGAGCAGTTCTTC
TRBJ1-1,TRBV4-1,17,NA,NA,CASSQGGSAGASTEAFF,TGCGCCAGCAGCCAAGGAGGGTCGGCGGGGGCGAGCACTGAAGCTTTCTTT
TRBJ1-5,TRBV19,16,NA,TRBD1,CASKSRGNLGNQPQHF,TGTGCCAGTAAAAGCAGGGGGAATTTGGGCAATCAGCCCCAGCATTTT
TRBJ1-2,TRBV4-3,14,once,NA,CASSQDTGMNGYTF,TGCGCCAGCAGCCAAGATACAGGGATGAATGGCTACACCTTC
TRBJ1-2,TRBV5-6,13,NA,NA,CASSQTSTYGYTF,TGTGCCAGCAGCCAGACAAGTACCTATGGCTACACCTTC
TRBJ2-7,TRBV3-1/TRBV3-2,16,NA,NA,CASSQDRNMESYEQYF,TGTGCCAGCAGCCAAGATAGAAATATGGAGAGCTACGAGCAGTACTTC
TRBJ1-2,TRBV5-4,15,once,TRBD1,CASSPRTGRKDGYTF,TGTGCCAGCAGCCCCCGGACAGGGCGCAAGGATGGCTACACCTTC
TRBJ1-1,TRBV30,14,NA,NA,CAWSVGGLNTEAFF,TGTGCCTGGAGTGTTGGGGGCTTGAACACTGAAGCTTTCTTT
TRBJ1-2,TRBV7-9,15,NA,NA,CASSLIGRGSYGYTF,TGTGCCAGCAGCTTAATCGGTAGAGGGTCCTATGGCTACACCTTC
TRBJ1-1,TRBV4-1,13,NA,TRBD1,CASSPGTDTEAFF,TGCGCCAGCAGCCCTGGGACAGACACTGAAGCTTTCTTT
TRBJ1-4,TRBV6-1,16,NA,TRBD1,CASSEAQGQGNEKLFF,TGTGCCAGCAGTGAAGCGCAGGGACAGGGGAATGAAAAACTGTTTTTT
TRBJ1-4,TRBV30,15,NA,NA,CAWNPRDTRGEKLFF,TGTGCCTGGAACCCCCGGGACACGAGAGGTGAAAAACTGTTTTTT
TRBJ1-5,TRBV15,15,NA,TRBD1,CATSQGGGRNQPQHF,TGTGCCACCTCTCAGGGGGGTGGTCGCAATCAGCCCCAGCATTTT
TRBJ1-6,TRBV27,15,NA,NA,CASRRAGQENSPLHF,TGTGCCAGCAGACGAGCGGGACAAGAGAATTCACCCCTCCACTTT
TRBJ2-7,TRBV11-2,15,NA,TRBD1,CASSSGQGYSYEQYF,TGTGCCAGCAGTTCCGGACAGGGATATTCCTACGAGCAGTACTTC
TRBJ1-1,TRBV30,13,NA,NA,CAWRSQRNTEAFF,TGTGCCTGGAGATCACAGAGGAACACTGAAGCTTTCTTT
TRBJ2-7,TRBV30,14,NA,NA,CAWNFGGDSGQQYF,TGTGCCTGGAACTTCGGGGGGGACAGTGGGCAGCAGTACTTC
TRBJ2-7,TRBV5-1,13,NA,NA,CASSPGLYYEQYF,TGCGCCAGCAGCCCGGGACTCTACTACGAGCAGTACTTC
TRBJ1-6,TRBV30,17,NA,NA,CAWEGGQGWGSYSPLHF,TGTGCCTGGGAAGGGGGACAAGGATGGGGATCTTATTCACCCCTCCACTTT
TRBJ1-4,TRBV5-4,17,NA,TRBD1,CASSYGQGVWNDEKLFF,TGTGCCAGCAGCTACGGACAGGGGGTTTGGAACGATGAAAAACTGTTTTTT
TRBJ1-2,TRBV28,15,NA,NA,CASRPWEGGFYGYTF,TGTGCCAGCAGGCCCTGGGAGGGGGGTTTTTATGGCTACACCTTC
TRBJ2-1,TRBV15,16,NA,TRBD2,CATSKGLAGQYNEQFF,TGTGCCACCAGTAAAGGACTAGCGGGCCAATACAATGAGCAGTTCTTC
TRBJ1-5,TRBV7-9,13,NA,NA,CASSPTGFQPQHF,TGTGCCAGCAGCCCGACGGGGTTTCAGCCCCAGCATTTT
TRBJ1-1,TRBV9,19,NA,TRBD1,CASSATFHRGRGDNTEAFF,TGTGCCAGCAGCGCTACTTTTCACAGGGGGCGCGGGGATAACACTGAAGCTTTCTTT
TRBJ1-1,TRBV10-3,13,NA,NA,CATETGGNTEAFF,TGTGCCACTGAGACAGGAGGGAACACTGAAGCTTTCTTT
TRBJ1-1,TRBV29-1,13,NA,TRBD1,CSVGYRGNTEAFF,TGCAGCGTTGGATACAGGGGAAACACTGAAGCTTTCTTT
TRBJ1-2,TRBV28,13,NA,NA,CASTQRRRYGYTF,TGTGCCAGCACCCAGCGGCGGCGCTATGGCTACACCTTC
TRBJ1-5,TRBV27,13,NA,NA,CASSYFGDQPQHF,TGTGCCAGCAGTTATTTTGGAGATCAGCCCCAGCATTTT
TRBJ1-5,TRBV19,16,NA,TRBD1,CASSMLSGTANQPQHF,TGTGCCAGTAGTATGCTCTCCGGGACAGCAAATCAGCCCCAGCATTTT
TRBJ1-1,TRBV7-9,14,NA,NA,CASSSRGGPLKAFF,TGTGCCAGCAGCTCCCGGGGGGGCCCACTGAAGGCTTTCTTT